The 22 T cell receptor beta chains below come from one sample, sequenced in a study of cytomegalovirus exposure and HLA in healthy donors. With 60 Vbeta and 13 Jbeta primers, the PCR was carried out. Measured with immunoSEQ multiplex PCR; TCRdb has only the in-frame clones, and not every one. This table has around 170,000 clones, about 81% appearing once. Sequenced sample: PBMCs. The receptors originated from a man in his forties or fifties in good health and CMV-seronegative.

The chain has TRBV6-6 and TRBJ2-1; D ambiguous. Trimming removed 5 bases from V and 6 bases from J, with 8 bases in between. Per germline, CDR1 MNHNY and CDR2 SVGAGI (reference sequence). The CDR3 runs 12 residues. The DNA for the CDR3 is TGTGCCAGCAGTAACTTAATCAATGAGCAGTTCTTC. Translation: CASSNLINEQFF.

The J gene is TRBJ2-3, the V gene TRBV27; TRBD2 agrees at 8 bases. Germline V CDR1 and CDR2: MNHEY, SMNVEV (reference sequence). V lost 8 bases to trimming and J lost 4 bases; unmatched junction nucleotides: 8. This CDR3 contains 14 residues. CDR3 in amino acids: CASEVREGPDTQYF. CDR3 nucleotide sequence: TGTGCCAGCGAGGTACGGGAGGGCCCAGATACGCAGTATTTT.

The V gene is TRBV7-3, the J gene TRBJ1-5; D is unresolved. The CDR3 spans 11 residues. The germline CDR1 and CDR2 sequences are SGHTA and FQGTGA. V was clipped by 5 bases and J by 12 bases, with 11 bases between them. The CDR3 loop reads CASSLERIQHF. CDR3 DNA: TGTGCCAGCAGCCTCGAGCGAATCCAGCATTTT.

The genes are TRBV7-2 and TRBJ1-5, with 8 nucleotides matching TRBD1. CDR1 SGHTA and CDR2 FQGNSA come from the germline V gene. The CDR3 contains 18 residues. The V gene end was trimmed by 1 base and the J gene end by 2 bases; junction bases not matched to a gene: 10. The CDR3 region has the DNA TGTGCCAGCAGCTTAGAGGGTACAGGGGGTCTTGGCAATCAGCCCCAGCATTTT. Encoded protein: CASSLEGTGGLGNQPQHF.

This clone was seen once. The rearrangement links TRBV4-3 to TRBJ2-1; a weak D match, TRBD1 (6 bases). The ends were cut back, 3 bases at V and 2 bases at J, with 11 bases in the middle. From germline, CDR1 is LGHNA and CDR2 YSLEER. The CDR3 extends over 15 amino acids. The CDR3 DNA follows: TGCGCCAGCAGCCACCTGACAGGAACCTACAATGAGCAGTTCTTC. It codes for CASSHLTGTYNEQFF.

This clone was observed once. The gene calls are TRBV21-1 and TRBJ2-7; the D segment call TRBD2 is taken from the table without a DNA check. TRBV21-1 has pseudogene status. CDR3 length equals 16 residues. CDR3 DNA sequence: TGTGCCAGCAGCAAAGCGCTGGAGAGGAGCTCCTACGAGCAGTACTTC. Amino acid sequence: CASSKALERSSYEQYF.

This rearrangement joins TRBV4-3 to TRBJ1-2, with TRBD1 matching over 7 bases. Trimming cost V 1 base and J 4 bases; bases outside gene matches: 6. This CDR3 has 15 amino acids. CDR1 is LGHNA, CDR2 YSLEER, per germline. CDR3 bases: TGCGCCAGCAGCCAAGTCGTGGGACAGTTCTATGGCTACACCTTC. It specifies CASSQVVGQFYGYTF.

The V call is TRBV27, the J call TRBJ1-3; D gene uncertain. Between the trimmed V and J ends, which lost 5 bases and 2 bases, there was a span of 13 bases. The CDR3 is 15 residues long. Germline loops: CDR1 MNHEY, CDR2 SMNVEV (reference sequence). The CDR3 is CASSENDTPGNTIYF. For the CDR3, the DNA is TGTGCCAGCAGTGAAAACGACACACCTGGAAACACCATATATTTT.

The rearrangement links TRBV6-5 to TRBJ1-1, with 7 nucleotides matching TRBD1. V was clipped by 6 bases and J by 4 bases; unmatched bases: 8. Germline V gene data show CDR1 as MNHEY and CDR2 as SVGAGI. The CDR3 loop spans 14 amino acids. This CDR3 is CASRPDRSGTEAFF. Here the CDR3 DNA reads TGTGCCAGCAGACCGGACAGGTCGGGCACTGAAGCTTTCTTT.

In DNA, the CDR3 is TGCGCCAGCAGCTTGATCTATATCGGACTCTCGTACAATGAGCAGTTCTTC. It specifies CASSLIYIGLSYNEQFF. J is TRBJ2-1 and V is TRBV5-1; tentative D call: TRBD2 (5 bases). CDR3 length equals 17 residues. The V end was cut by 1 base, the J end by 4 bases, with 18 bases between. In germline, CDR1 is SGHRS, CDR2 YFSETQ.

The chain recombines TRBV5-5 with TRBJ1-1; 9 bases match TRBD1. The V and J ends lost 4 bases and 2 bases, in that order; junction bases with no gene match: 3. The CDR3 sequence is 14 residues long. CDR1 SGHKS and CDR2 YYEKEE come from the germline V gene (reference sequence). CDR3 DNA: TGTGCCAGCAGCCCGGGACAGGGAAACACTGAAGCTTTCTTT. This sequence encodes CASSPGQGNTEAFF.

This clone was picked up a small number of times. This chain connects TRBV6-1 to TRBJ2-1, with TRBD2 matching 12 bases. Germline CDR1 MNHNS, CDR2 SASEGT. This CDR3 contains 15 residues. The junction had 4 bases not matched to a gene; V was cut back by 5 bases and J by 5 bases. The CDR3 is CASSPRTSGNNEQFF. DNA of the CDR3: TGTGCCAGCAGTCCCCGGACTAGCGGGAACAATGAGCAGTTCTTC.

CDR3: CASKFHYNSPLHF. CDR3 in DNA: TGTGCCAGCAAATTTCATTATAATTCACCCCTCCACTTT. The gene calls are TRBV28 and TRBJ1-6, with D unresolved. This CDR3 spans 13 amino acids. Germline lookup yields CDR1 MDHEN and CDR2 SYDVKM. V shed 7 bases and J shed 4 bases, with 8 bases lying between them.

A single count supports this clone. This sequence joins TRBV28 and TRBJ2-7; TRBD1 might be the D (6 bases). The CDR3 loop spans 16 amino acids. V was trimmed by 5 bases and J by 2 bases, leaving 19 bases between them. Germline-derived CDR1 and CDR2 are MDHEN and SYDVKM. The CDR3 sequence is CASSPVLDSLTYEQYF. The CDR3 DNA reads as TGTGCCAGCAGTCCCGTACTGGACAGCTTGACCTACGAGCAGTACTTC.

This clone has just a few counts. The rearrangement joins TRBV27 to TRBJ2-4, with a possible D match to TRBD2 (6 bases). Trimming shortened V by 6 bases and J by 7 bases, and 16 bases separated the two germline ends. There are 14 residues in the CDR3. Germline lookup yields CDR1 MNHEY and CDR2 SMNVEV (reference sequence). The CDR3 is CASRSPGVDNIQYF. CDR3 DNA: TGTGCCAGCAGATCGCCGGGGGTGGACAACATTCAGTACTTC.

The chain joins TRBV4-3 to TRBJ2-2, with 7 bases lining up with TRBD2. The CDR3 contains 19 residues. Losses at the gene ends were 0 bases for V and 7 bases for J; bases not matched to a gene: 17. The germline V gene encodes CDR1 LGHNA and CDR2 YSLEER. In DNA, the CDR3 is TGCGCCAGCAGCCAAGATGTCTACGTGTGGACTCCGGGGGGCGGGGAGCTGTTTTTT. This encodes CASSQDVYVWTPGGGELFF.

The rearrangement joins TRBV11-1 to TRBJ2-5, with TRBD2 matching 13 bases. Germline V gene sequence: CDR1 SGHAT, CDR2 FQDESV (reference sequence). The CDR3 runs to 17 residues. The V and J ends lost 5 bases and 5 bases, in that order; junction bases with no gene match: 11. In nucleotides, the CDR3 is TGTGCCAGCAGCCTTCTAGACGGACTAGCGGGAGTGGAGACCCAGTACTTC. This encodes CASSLLDGLAGVETQYF.

The genes are TRBV11-3 and TRBJ2-4, with TRBD1 matching 9 bases. The V gene's germline CDR1 is SGHNT and CDR2 YENEEA. This CDR3 comprises 13 residues. The V gene end was trimmed by 5 bases and the J gene end by 6 bases; junction bases not matched to a gene: 2. Here the CDR3 DNA reads TGTGCCAGCAGCCCGGGACAGGGAAACATTCAGTACTTC. It codes for CASSPGQGNIQYF.

This clone was picked up one time. This chain connects TRBV4-2 to TRBJ1-4; 8 bases are shared with TRBD1. The germline gives CDR1 LGHNA, CDR2 YNFKEQ. V shed 2 bases, J shed 7 bases, and the junction held 18 bases outside the gene matches. The CDR3 has 19 amino acids. CDR3 region: CASSQLLGQGGPGGEKLFF. The CDR3 nucleotides are TGTGCCAGCAGCCAACTCTTAGGACAGGGAGGGCCGGGCGGTGAAAAACTGTTTTTT.

V is TRBV7-2 and J is TRBJ1-1; D is unresolved. The CDR3 runs to 15 residues. Trimming took 2 bases from V and 1 from J, leaving 11 bases between them. CDR1 is SGHTA, CDR2 FQGNSA, per germline. CDR3 region: CASSLSPGKNTEAFF. For the CDR3, the DNA is TGTGCCAGCAGCTTAAGCCCAGGAAAGAACACTGAAGCTTTCTTT.

As concerns this clone: An end of the junction differs from the germline gene, which may be a read error. V and J are TRBV7-7 and TRBJ2-5; 11 bases are a match to TRBD2. The V gene's germline CDR1 is SSHAT and CDR2 FNYEAQ (reference sequence). CDR3 length equals 15 residues. CDR3 in DNA: TGTGCTAGCAGCTTAGCGGGGGGGGGTCAAGAGACCCAGTACTTC. This translates into CASSLAGGGQETQYF.

This chain links TRBV6-1 with TRBJ1-2; D is undetermined. Trimming left V 7 bases short and J 5 bases short, with 11 bases between. This CDR3 is built from 12 residues. Germline V gene data show CDR1 as MNHNS and CDR2 as SASEGT. CDR3 region: CASTPGKYGYTF. In nucleotides, the CDR3 is TGTGCCAGCACGCCGGGGAAGTATGGCTACACCTTC.